This is a list of T cell receptor beta chains from one sample in a study of T cell responses to AZD1222 COVID-19 vaccine. Clones were sequenced by immunoSEQ multiplex PCR, and TCRdb holds only the in-frame ones, with some missing. The sample records under 150,000 clones, 80% to 90% being singletons. The starting material was peripheral blood, obtained on day 0 of AZD1222 vaccination. The receptors were sampled from an adult in good health. The CDR3 runs from the conserved cysteine through the conserved F or W. A D gene is named only where the DNA matches it firmly.

TRBV6-2/TRBV6-3	TRBJ2-1	TRBD2	CASSSSGLRDEQFF	TGTGCCAGCAGTTCTAGCGGTCTGCGGGATGAGCAGTTCTTC
TRBV9	TRBJ2-4	.	CASSVVLLLIAKNIQYF	TGTGCCAGCAGCGTAGTCCTCCTACTGATAGCCAAAAACATTCAGTACTTC
TRBV4-1	TRBJ2-7	.	CASSQEPQPYEQYF	TGCGCCAGCAGCCAAGAACCCCAACCCTACGAGCAGTACTTC
TRBV6-1	TRBJ2-7	TRBD1	CASSESGQGFSDEQYF	TGTGCCAGCAGTGAGTCGGGACAGGGGTTTAGCGACGAGCAGTACTTC
TRBV29-1	TRBJ1-1	.	CRVDPGGGRDTEAFF	TGCCGCGTCGACCCGGGGGGGGGCCGGGACACTGAAGCTTTCTTT
TRBV4-2	TRBJ1-3	.	CASSQETARPGNTIYF	TGTGCCAGCAGCCAAGAAACGGCACGCCCTGGAAACACCATATATTTT
TRBV5-1	TRBJ2-1	.	CASSLYSYNEQFF	TGCGCCAGCAGCTTGTACTCCTACAATGAGCAGTTCTTC
TRBV5-4	TRBJ1-1	.	CASSLAGRSTEAFF	TGTGCCAGCAGCTTGGCGGGGAGAAGCACTGAAGCTTTCTTT
TRBV30	TRBJ1-3	TRBD1	CAWSRRQGAQTGNTIYF	TGTGCCTGGAGTCGTCGACAGGGGGCGCAAACTGGAAACACCATATATTTT
TRBV3-1/TRBV3-2	TRBJ1-5	.	CASSQAGGTQPQHF	TGTGCCAGCAGCCAAGCCGGGGGGACGCAGCCCCAGCATTTT
TRBV19	TRBJ1-5	TRBD1	CASSQYGTGNQPQHF	TGTGCCAGTAGTCAATATGGGACAGGCAATCAGCCCCAGCATTTT
TRBV9	TRBJ2-3	TRBD2	CASTPGAGGQSGIDTQYF	TGTGCCAGCACGCCTGGTGCGGGGGGGCAAAGCGGCATAGATACGCAGTATTTT
TRBV5-1	TRBJ2-1	.	CASSSRDMASYNEQFF	TGCGCCAGCAGCTCCCGGGACATGGCCTCCTACAATGAGCAGTTCTTC
TRBV5-1	TRBJ1-2	.	CASSWGRGRGYTF	TGCGCCAGCAGCTGGGGGCGGGGGCGAGGCTACACCTTC
TRBV7-2	TRBJ1-2	.	CASSPPNYGYTF	TGTGCCAGCAGCCCACCTAACTATGGCTACACCTTC
TRBV6-6	TRBJ2-1	.	CASRRDGSYNEQFF	TGTGCCAGCAGGCGGGACGGATCCTACAATGAGCAGTTCTTC
TRBV19	TRBJ1-2	TRBD1	CASSSEFGQVPWGYTF	TGTGCCAGTAGTTCGGAGTTCGGACAGGTCCCTTGGGGCTACACCTTC